The T cell receptor beta chain under discussion was sequenced for a study of blood T cell repertoires in COVID-19. Overall study: Researchers got acute and convalescent COVID-19 samples from the United States, Italy and Spain. PBMCs, B-cell-depleted T cells, or T cells were the source of the cDNA or gDNA that made up the material.

In the original workflow: From reference gene primer amplification, estimates of nucleated cell counts were derived. Using immunoSEQ multiplex PCR, the repertoire was profiled, and TCRdb retains in-frame clones only, with some absent. That table is the source of V, J and clone size, and D and trimming were worked out from the DNA. The profile shows tens of thousands of clones, roughly four fifths of them singletons. This receptor was obtained from a man between 65 and 85 years old with active or convalescent COVID-19. The specimen was peripheral blood.

The CDR3 DNA follows: TGTGCCAGCAGCTTCACGCAGGGGACGGGTGGCTACACCTTC. Encoded protein: CASSFTQGTGGYTF. V is TRBV7-9 and J is TRBJ1-2; D possibly corresponds to TRBD1 (6 bases). V dropped 3 bases and J dropped 7 bases, with 15 bases sitting between them. The CDR3 runs 14 residues. The V gene's germline CDR1 is SEHNR and CDR2 FQNEAQ (reference sequence).